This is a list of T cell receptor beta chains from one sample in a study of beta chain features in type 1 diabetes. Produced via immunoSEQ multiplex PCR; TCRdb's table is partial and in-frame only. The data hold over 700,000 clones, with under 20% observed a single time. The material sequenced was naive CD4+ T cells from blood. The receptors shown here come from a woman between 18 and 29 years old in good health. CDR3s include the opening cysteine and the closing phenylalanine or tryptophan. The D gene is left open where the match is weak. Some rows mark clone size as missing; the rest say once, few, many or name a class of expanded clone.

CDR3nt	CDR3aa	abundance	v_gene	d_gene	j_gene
TGTGCCAGCACTCTTATACCGGGACAGGGCTACAATGAGCAGTTCTTC	CASTLIPGQGYNEQFF	NA	TRBV7-9	TRBD1	TRBJ2-1
TGTGCCAGCAGTTCCTTTGACAGGCGGAAAGGTTTCTCTGGGGCCAACGTCCTGACTTTC	CASSSFDRRKGFSGANVLTF	NA	TRBV28	NA	TRBJ2-6
TGTGCCAGCAGTCGCAGGGCTCACGGGACAGGGCGTACTGAAGCTTTCTTT	CASSRRAHGTGRTEAFF	NA	TRBV27	TRBD1	TRBJ1-1
TGTGCCAGCAGCCCCCGACTAGCGGCACAATTTGAGCAGTTCTTC	CASSPRLAAQFEQFF	few	TRBV11-1	TRBD2	TRBJ2-1
TGTGCCATCAGTGCTCTCGGGCAGGGCGGAGATACGCAGTATTTT	CAISALGQGGDTQYF	few	TRBV10-3	NA	TRBJ2-3
TGTGCCAGCAGCTTTCAACTAGCGGGAGGTAATGAGCAGTTCTTC	CASSFQLAGGNEQFF	few	TRBV5-6	TRBD2	TRBJ2-1
TGTGCCAGTAGTAGAGGGGACAGGCGCACCATGAACACTGAAGCTTTCTTT	CASSRGDRRTMNTEAFF	few	TRBV19	TRBD1	TRBJ1-1
TGCGCCAGCGGCACTGGCGGGGTCCAAGAGACCCAGTACTTC	CASGTGGVQETQYF	few	TRBV5-1	NA	TRBJ2-5
TGTGCCAGCAGTTACAGGGCCGGCTACGAGCAGTACTTC	CASSYRAGYEQYF	NA	TRBV6-5	NA	TRBJ2-7
TGTGCCAGCAGCTTAGCTAGGGACTATGGCTACACCTTC	CASSLARDYGYTF	few	TRBV7-2	NA	TRBJ1-2
TGTGCCAGCAGCGCCTATAGCGGGAGGGAATACAATGAGCAGTTCTTC	CASSAYSGREYNEQFF	few	TRBV5-6	TRBD2	TRBJ2-1
TGTGCCAGCAGTTACCGCAGGATCCTAGCTGGTAATCAGCCCCAGCATTTT	CASSYRRILAGNQPQHF	NA	TRBV7-2	NA	TRBJ1-5
TGTGCCAGCAGTACCTTCCCGGGGAGGGGGGGTAACACTGAAGCTTTCTTT	CASSTFPGRGGNTEAFF	NA	TRBV25-1	NA	TRBJ1-1
TGTGCCAGCAGCCTGAACGCGCTCGGCACAGATACGCAGTATTTT	CASSLNALGTDTQYF	NA	TRBV11-3	NA	TRBJ2-3
TGCGCCAGCAGCCCACCGGGACTCCGTCCGTCCTACGAGCAGTACTTC	CASSPPGLRPSYEQYF	NA	TRBV5-1	NA	TRBJ2-7
TGTGCCAGCAGCCAAGTGGGGGCACCTAACTATGGCTACACCTTC	CASSQVGAPNYGYTF	NA	TRBV14	NA	TRBJ1-2
TGTGCCAGCAGCACGAATCCGAACTACGACCACACCGGGGAGCTGTTTTTT	CASSTNPNYDHTGELFF	NA	TRBV21-1	NA	TRBJ2-2
TGTGCCGTCGGACAGGGAGGGTATGGCTACACCTTC	CAVGQGGYGYTF	NA	TRBV28	TRBD1	TRBJ1-2
TGTGCCAGCAGCCCCCTTCGGACAGGGAGTGGCGAGCAGTACTTC	CASSPLRTGSGEQYF	NA	TRBV5-6	TRBD1	TRBJ2-7
TGTGCCATCAGTGATGGGCCCGCCGAAGCTTTCTTT	CAISDGPAEAFF	few	TRBV10-3	NA	TRBJ1-1
TGTGCCAGCAGCTTACGGGGGATGGAGACCCAGTACTTC	CASSLRGMETQYF	NA	TRBV7-9	NA	TRBJ2-5
TGTGCCAGCAGCCCAGAACTAGCGGGAGGTGGGGCAGATACGCAGTATTTT	CASSPELAGGGADTQYF	few	TRBV5-4	TRBD2	TRBJ2-3
TGTGCCAGCAGTGAAGCGCGTAGTATTGGGTACGAGCAGTACTTC	CASSEARSIGYEQYF	NA	TRBV2	NA	TRBJ2-7
TGTGCCAGCAGCTTATCATGGGGTAACCAAGAGACCCAGTACTTC	CASSLSWGNQETQYF	NA	TRBV11-3	NA	TRBJ2-5
TGTGCCAGCACCCGTCAGGGGGCAATACCCCAGCATTTT	CASTRQGAIPQHF	NA	TRBV2	TRBD1	TRBJ1-5
TGTGCCAGCAGAACACTAGCTGCGTACGAGCAGTACTTC	CASRTLAAYEQYF	few	TRBV2	NA	TRBJ2-7
TGTGCCAGCAGCTCGGGACAGGGCACAGATACGCAGTATTTT	CASSSGQGTDTQYF	NA	TRBV4-2	TRBD1	TRBJ2-3
TGTGCCAGCAGCGTAGGCCCCCTGCAGGAGCTAGAGACCCAGTACTTC	CASSVGPLQELETQYF	few	TRBV9	NA	TRBJ2-5
TGTGCCACCAGCAGAGATCGTAGGGAAGAGCAGTACTTC	CATSRDRREEQYF	NA	TRBV15	NA	TRBJ2-7
TGTGCCAGCAGCCAAGCTGGAGCACAGTATACGCAGTATTTT	CASSQAGAQYTQYF	few	TRBV14	NA	TRBJ2-3
TGTGCCAGCCAAAAGTCGGGAGGAAACGAGCAGTACTTC	CASQKSGGNEQYF	few	TRBV6-6	TRBD2	TRBJ2-7